What follows are 18 T cell receptor beta chains derived from one specimen sequenced in a study of CD8+CD57+ T cells in acquired aplastic anemia. Those patients picked for sequencing had displayed CD8+CD57+ cell expansion on flow cytometry. CDR3 and TCR beta VDJ profiling relied on a genomic DNA template. TCRdb used MiXCR to reprocess the reads, holding one entry per CDR3 protein. The table has over 150,000 distinct CDR3 sequences, 70% to 75% seen once. The sample taken for sequencing was sorted CD4+, CD8+, or CD8+CD57+ T cells (not recorded which) from PBMCs. These receptor sequences come from a human donor with aplastic anemia.

J is TRBJ1-4 and V is TRBV2, with D unresolved. The J call may not be correct, given that the DNA end is closer to TRBJ2-2. CDR1 SNHLY and CDR2 FYNNEI come from the germline V gene. The CDR3 totals 13 residues. The CDR3, as DNA: TGTGCCAGCAATCAGGAACAAACCGGGGAGCTGTTTTTT. It codes for CASNQEQTGELFF.

This chain links TRBV7-2 with TRBJ2-1; TRBD2 agrees at 10 bases. J gave up 5 bases and V 5 bases, and 6 bases lay outside the gene matches. The germline gives CDR1 SGHTA, CDR2 FQGNSA. The CDR3 extends over 15 amino acids. The CDR3 nucleotides are TGTGCCAGCAGCCCAGTAGCGGGGGGCAACAATGAGCAGTTCTTC. Translated, it gives CASSPVAGGNNEQFF.

To note about this clonotype: Mismatch with germline at one junction end may stem from a read error. V and J are TRBV7-7 and TRBJ2-2, with TRBD1 as a possible D gene (5 bases). This CDR3 comprises 15 residues. CDR1 is SSHAT and CDR2 is FNYEAQ in the germline V gene (reference sequence). CDR3 loop: CASSLGVGQTGELFF. The DNA for the CDR3 is TGTGCTAGCAGCTTAGGAGTGGGGCAGACCGGGGAGCTGTTTTTT.

This clonotype was seen just once. CDR3 region: CASRSAGGNTYEQYF. As DNA, the CDR3 is TGTGCCAGCAGGTCAGCGGGGGGCAATACCTACGAGCAGTACTTC. The V and J genes are TRBV6-1 and TRBJ2-7, with 9 bases identical to TRBD2. V lost 6 bases, J lost 2 bases, and 8 bases stayed unmatched. This CDR3 contains 15 residues. The germline CDR1 and CDR2 sequences are MNHNS and SASEGT.

The chain is built from TRBV7-8 and TRBJ1-5, with TRBD1 matching over 9 bases. V lost 5 bases and J lost 6; bases outside the gene matches: 5. This CDR3 contains 14 residues. Per the germline V gene, CDR1 is SGHVS and CDR2 is FQNEAQ. The CDR3 protein is CASSRQGEGQPQHF. CDR3 DNA: TGTGCCAGCAGCCGACAGGGGGAAGGTCAGCCCCAGCATTTT.

V gene TRBV6-5 combines with J gene TRBJ2-7; 8 bases match TRBD2. This CDR3 has 13 residues. The germline gives CDR1 MNHEY, CDR2 SVGAGI. With 10 bases clipped from V and 4 bases from J, the junction kept 9 bases outside the gene matches. CDR3 nucleotides: TGTGCCACCCAGATTCGGGGGGGTTACGAGCAGTACTTC. It is translated as CATQIRGGYEQYF.

The V and J genes are TRBV7-3 and TRBJ2-5; D may match TRBD1 or TRBD2 (7 bases each). Germline CDR1 reads SGHTA; CDR2 reads FQGTGA. The CDR3 length is 13 residues. Trimming pared 0 bases from V and 11 bases from J, leaving 13 bases between. As DNA, the CDR3 is TGTGCCAGCAGCTTAACACAGGGGCGGGAGCAGTACTTC. Encoded protein: CASSLTQGREQYF.

This clonotype was found once. J is TRBJ2-5 and V is TRBV10-1; D is ambiguous. V was cut by 0 bases and J by 1 base, with 9 bases left in between. The CDR3 spans 15 residues. Germline V gene sequence: CDR1 WNHNN, CDR2 SYGVQD (reference sequence). The chain's CDR3 is CASSESMFAQETQYF. CDR3 bases: TGCGCCAGCAGTGAGTCAATGTTTGCCCAAGAGACCCAGTACTTC.

CDR3 DNA: TGTGCCATCAGTGACCGGGAGCCACTTAGCAATCAGCCCCAGCATTTT. Translating it yields CAISDREPLSNQPQHF. V is TRBV10-3 and J is TRBJ1-5; D unclear. The germline CDR1 and CDR2 sequences are ENHRY and SYGVKD. The CDR3 covers 16 residues. V lost 3 bases to trimming and J lost 0 bases, with 12 bases between them.

The chain carries TRBV7-2 and TRBJ2-5; 9 bases are a match to TRBD1. The CDR3 sequence is 14 residues long. Germline CDR1 is SGHTA and CDR2 is FQGNSA. The J segment lost 2 bases and the V segment lost 5 bases, leaving 3 bases of the junction unmatched. CDR3 DNA sequence: TGTGCCAGCAGCGTCGGACAGGGGCAAGAGACCCAGTACTTC. This codes for CASSVGQGQETQYF.

The gene calls are TRBV12-3 or TRBV12-4 and TRBJ2-3; D is undetermined. V shed 10 bases and J shed 1 base, with 18 bases lying between them. The CDR3 runs to 15 residues. The CDR3 sequence: CATSGSLPRTDTQYF. DNA for the CDR3: TGTGCCACCTCTGGGTCCCTTCCCCGCACAGATACGCAGTATTTT.

The rearrangement links TRBV10-3 to TRBJ2-7; D is ambiguous. This CDR3 spans 13 amino acids. Trimming cost V 3 bases and J 2 bases, with 8 bases left between them. Germline V gene sequence: CDR1 ENHRY, CDR2 SYGVKD. CDR3 sequence (DNA): TGTGCCATCAGTGAAGGGCCAGCCTACGAGCAGTACTTC. Protein sequence: CAISEGPAYEQYF.

This chain joins TRBV20-1 and TRBJ2-7, with 10 nucleotides matching TRBD2. Germline CDR1 and CDR2: DFQATT and SNEGSKA (reference sequence). The CDR3 has 15 residues. Trimming took 1 base from V and 5 from J; bases not matched to a gene: 8. This chain's CDR3 is CSARGLGLANHEQYF. The CDR3 DNA sequence: TGCAGTGCTAGAGGATTGGGACTAGCGAACCACGAGCAGTACTTC.

This clonotype was observed a few times. The chain couples TRBV15 to TRBJ1-1; D remains unclear. Per the germline V gene, CDR1 is LNHNV and CDR2 is YYDKDF (reference sequence). The CDR3 has 12 residues. Trimming stripped 3 bases from V and 5 bases from J, with 7 bases between. The CDR3 sequence: CATSSVKTEAFF. The CDR3, as DNA: TGTGCCACCAGCAGTGTAAAGACTGAAGCTTTCTTT. The whole variable domain, remainder taken from reference TRBV15 and TRBJ1-1, is DAMVIQNPRYQVTQFGKPVTLSCSQTLNHNVMYWYQQKSSQAPKLLFHYYDKDFNNEADTPDNFQSRRPNTSFCFLDIRSPGLGDTAMYLCATSSVKTEAFFGQGTRLTVV.

This clonotype was observed a few times. The V gene is TRBV2, the J gene TRBJ1-1; D is unresolved. The CDR3 is made up of 13 amino acids. Germline CDR1 reads SNHLY; CDR2 reads FYNNEI. Trimming took off 2 bases at V and 3 bases at J, with 7 bases between the two ends. CDR3 sequence (DNA): TGTGCCAGCAGTGAATCTTTGGACACTGAAGCTTTCTTT. Amino acids: CASSESLDTEAFF.

The J gene is TRBJ1-2, the V gene TRBV6-4, with D possibly matching TRBD1 (6 bases). The CDR3 is 14 amino acids. The germline V gene has CDR1 MRHNA and CDR2 SNTAGT. V lost 2 bases and J 6 bases, leaving 13 bases between the germline ends. DNA of the CDR3: TGTGCCAGCAGTGACAGGGACACCGGGGATGGCTACACCTTC. This sequence encodes CASSDRDTGDGYTF.

This clonotype has a handful of counts. The chain is built from TRBV15 and TRBJ2-7; 13 bases match TRBD2. The CDR3 is 15 amino acids. CDR1 is LNHNV and CDR2 is YYDKDF in the germline V gene (reference sequence). V was clipped by 3 bases and J by 6 bases; unmatched bases: 5. The CDR3 spells CATSRPLAGGREQYF. In DNA form, the CDR3 reads TGTGCCACCAGCAGGCCACTAGCGGGGGGGCGCGAGCAGTACTTC. The full variable domain, rest sourced from reference TRBV15 and TRBJ2-7, is DAMVIQNPRYQVTQFGKPVTLSCSQTLNHNVMYWYQQKSSQAPKLLFHYYDKDFNNEADTPDNFQSRRPNTSFCFLDIRSPGLGDTAMYLCATSRPLAGGREQYFGPGTRLTVT.

The J gene is TRBJ2-2, the V gene TRBV2; 14 bases match TRBD2. The CDR3 length is 15 residues. Germline assignment: CDR1 SNHLY and CDR2 FYNNEI. After removal of 9 bases from V and 0 bases from J, the junction contained 0 bases not matched to a gene. CDR3 sequence: CARGLAGANTGELFF. As DNA, the CDR3 is TGTGCCAGGGGACTAGCGGGGGCGAACACCGGGGAGCTGTTTTTT.